A single sample gave rise to the 6 T cell receptor beta chains below, sequenced in a study of blood T cells in healthy people across ages. A second 7 to 11 cycle PCR used barcoded and J-beta primers. MiXCR, run by TCRdb on the 5' RACE reads, gives a single entry per CDR3 protein. This sample has around 900,000 distinct CDR3 sequences, with roughly 51% found just once. The sequencing sample was made of blood. These receptors were taken from a woman aged 55-75 years in good health.

This clonotype was counted between two and nine times. The CDR3 sequence: CASSLGQREQFF. The CDR3 region has the DNA TGCGCCAGCAGCTTGGGTCAGCGTGAGCAGTTCTTC. This chain joins TRBV5-1 and TRBJ2-1; D remains unclear. Trimming shortened V by 0 bases and J by 9 bases, and 7 bases separated the two germline ends. CDR3 length: 12 residues. Germline CDR1 reads SGHRS; CDR2 reads YFSETQ.

This sequence joins TRBV28 and TRBJ2-7; 8 nucleotides line up with TRBD1. The trim removed 2 bases at V and 7 bases at J, leaving 10 bases unmatched. Germline-derived CDR1 and CDR2 are MDHEN and SYDVKM. This CDR3 spans 15 amino acids. The CDR3 loop is CASSLLDRVNNEQYF. CDR3 bases: TGTGCCAGCAGTTTACTGGACAGGGTCAACAATGAGCAGTACTTC.

This clonotype was seen a few times. The chain is built from TRBV5-1 and TRBJ1-1; D not resolved. From germline, CDR1 is SGHRS and CDR2 YFSETQ. The CDR3 loop spans 13 amino acids. V lost 2 bases and J 1 base, leaving 6 bases between the germline ends. This CDR3 reads CASSFPENTEAFF. CDR3 in DNA: TGCGCCAGCAGCTTCCCGGAGAACACTGAAGCTTTCTTT.

V is TRBV29-1 and J is TRBJ1-5; D might be TRBD1 (5 bases). The CDR3 covers 15 residues. Trimming stripped 7 bases from V and 5 bases from J, with 21 bases between. Germline V gives CDR1 SQVTM, CDR2 ANQGSEA. CDR3 DNA: TGCAGCGCTGGGGTTTCAGGGTCGAGAGATCAGCCCCAGCATTTT. This gives the protein CSAGVSGSRDQPQHF. Drawing the rest from reference TRBV29-1 and TRBJ1-5, the complete variable domain is SAVISQKPSRDICQRGTSLTIQCQVDSQVTMMFWYRQQPGQSLTLIATANQGSEATYESGFVIDKFPISRPNLTFSTLTVSNMSPEDSSIYLCSAGVSGSRDQPQHFGDGTRLSIL.

The chain uses TRBV27 and TRBJ2-1; D remains unclear. The CDR3 is 14 amino acids. V was cut by 4 bases and J by 7 bases, with 14 bases left in between. From germline, CDR1 is MNHEY and CDR2 SMNVEV (reference sequence). CDR3 region: CASSSSDTVNEQFF. The DNA of the CDR3 is TGTGCCAGCAGTTCTAGTGATACCGTGAATGAGCAGTTCTTC.

The gene calls are TRBV12-3 or TRBV12-4 and TRBJ2-5; D gene unclear. Trimming removed 3 bases at V and 13 bases at J, with 12 bases between. The length of the CDR3 is 11 residues. CDR3 protein: CASSFGLSPYF. The CDR3 nucleotides read TGTGCCAGCAGTTTTGGGCTGTCCCCGTACTTC.